This TCR beta chain was found in a study of T cells in Graves' hyperthyroidism and ophthalmopathy. This clonotype was detected ten times or more. RNA transcripts were the template for amplifying TCR beta CDR3 regions. Carried out on the TCR CDR3, a first-round RT-PCR used the HTBI primer set. In TCRdb, the multiplex PCR reads were re-called with MiXCR into one record per CDR3 protein. The sample lists 300,000 to 400,000 distinct CDR3 sequences, approximately 18% occurring once. Germline loops: CDR1 MNHEY, CDR2 SMNVEV (reference sequence). Deletions cut 6 bases from V and 7 bases from J, with 15 bases between. The CDR3 spans 13 residues.

Sequencing was carried out using blood. The chain links TRBV27 to TRBJ1-2; possible D gene TRBD1, 6 bases. The receptor was derived from a woman aged 45-65 years with Graves' hyperthyroidism. CDR3 sequence (DNA): TGTGCCAGCAGCCAATGGGACACTTCTGGCTACACCTTC. It is translated as CASSQWDTSGYTF.